Given below is one T cell receptor beta chain in context. The data stem from a study of radiotherapy plus CTLA-4 blockade in lung cancer. Clones were sequenced by immunoSEQ multiplex PCR, and TCRdb holds only the in-frame ones, with some missing. The table includes around 82,000 clones, around 84% detected once. Trimming removed 6 bases from V and 2 bases from J; junction bases left unmatched: 12. From germline, CDR1 is SGHRS and CDR2 YFSETQ. CDR3 length equals 16 residues. J is TRBJ2-7 and V is TRBV5-1; TRBD2 agrees at 9 bases. The source was peripheral blood, collected from a patient treated with radiotherapy plus ipilimumab. This clonotype originated in a human donor with non-small cell lung cancer that progressed on radiotherapy plus ipilimumab. The CDR3 is CASNPLWASGTYEQYF. CDR3 coding DNA: TGCGCCAGCAACCCCCTCTGGGCTAGCGGGACCTACGAGCAGTACTTC.